This TCR beta chain was sequenced in a study of cytomegalovirus exposure and HLA in healthy donors. Germline V gives CDR1 DFQATT, CDR2 SNEGSKA (reference sequence). This CDR3 contains 10 residues. This PCR relied on a set of 60 Vbeta primers and 13 Jbeta primers. Generated by immunoSEQ multiplex PCR, the TCRdb table keeps only in-frame clones and is missing some. Among more than 80,000 clones listed, 64% were seen once. Study findings and constraints: Associated with HLA alleles at 0.05 false discovery rate in a later analysis were approximately 17,000 TCR beta sequences. Cytomegalovirus association was assigned to about 150 TCR beta chains. There were some public TCRs occurring in many donors, but most TCR sequences were rare.

A word on this clone: Its cognate antigen is unknown.

Participants comprised healthy donors of bone marrow. Sequencing was carried out using PBMCs. This sequence was found in a human donor in good health. The chain employs TRBV20-1 and TRBJ2-7; D is unclear. The CDR3 region is CSVDSYEQYF. The CDR3 DNA sequence: TGCAGCGTAGACTCTTACGAGCAGTACTTC.